The TCR beta chain described here comes from a study of CD8+CD57+ T cells in acquired aplastic anemia. Study-level background: Sorted CD4+ and CD8+ cells yielded roughly 3.2 ug of DNA on average.

Study results and caveats: The CD8+ Simpson's diversity of patients and controls was not significantly different.

Genomic DNA, the template, was used for profiling of the TCR beta VDJ and CDR3. Each CDR3 protein is one row after TCRdb ran MiXCR on the reads. The top ten hold roughly 2.7% of the sample, which has 100,000 to 150,000 distinct CDR3 sequences, more than 40% seen once. This clonotype was seen a handful of times. Its antigen is unknown. Germline V lookup: CDR1 LNHDA, CDR2 SQIVND (reference sequence). CDR3 size: 15 residues. The germline V and J ends were trimmed by 1 base and 4 bases, with 10 bases remaining between them. The receptor was isolated from a human donor in good health, serving as a control. Input material: sorted CD4+, CD8+, or CD8+CD57+ T cells (not recorded which) from PBMCs. The chain employs TRBV19 and TRBJ2-2; tentatively, D is TRBD1 (5 bases). Written as DNA, the CDR3 is TGTGCCAGTAGTATAGCCGACAGACCCACCGGGGAGCTGTTTTTT. It codes for CASSIADRPTGELFF.